This entry concerns a single T cell receptor beta chain. Antigen unknown. The sample belongs to a study of PD-1 blockade in classical Hodgkin lymphoma. Study-wide results and caveats: Newly diagnosed patients were reported to start with lower TCR diversity than healthy donors. CD4+ TCR diversity, unlike CD8+, rose significantly by C4D1. Whatever underlies the repertoire differences (possibly disease activity or prior therapy) remains undefined. Baseline diversity was lower in partial responders and progressors than complete responders.

V lost 6 bases to trimming and J lost 3 bases; unmatched junction nucleotides: 5. The CDR3 has 14 amino acids. From germline, CDR1 is MNHNS and CDR2 SASEGT. Here immunoSEQ multiplex PCR was the method, and the copy in TCRdb shows in-frame clones only, minus some. The profile covers 50,000 or so clones, with about 76% appearing a single time and about an eighth taken by the ten largest. Time point in this sample: cycle 4 day 1 (C4D1), after 6 weeks of nivolumab. Relapses following autologous stem cell transplantation were seen in all patients, with brentuximab vedotin exposure varying. The specimen was peripheral blood mononuclear cells (PBMCs), collected before the fourth cycle of nivolumab. The clonotype originates from a human donor with classical Hodgkin lymphoma. The chain links TRBV6-1 to TRBJ2-4, with 7 bases that match TRBD1. The CDR3 bases are TGTGCCAGCAGCCCGGGACAGATCAAAAACATTCAGTACTTC. Translating gives CASSPGQIKNIQYF.